This T cell receptor (beta chain) was obtained from a study of response to subunit inactivated influenza vaccine (dated by TCRdb to between 2017 and 2018). The study in broad terms: Deep quantitative T cell receptor repertoire profiling was used in the study to track responses to a trivalent subunit inactivated influenza vaccine.

This clonotype was counted once. Its antigen remains unidentified. No much larger clone is present one base from it, and per-base qualities are unavailable. A read on its own is weak evidence. The library was built by means of RT-PCR. Data came from an Illumina HiSeq 2500. TCRdb reran the public reads through fastp at Q25 and MiXCR, keeping productive beta chains. CDR3 protein sequences are deduplicated, and each keeps its most common genes and DNA. A total of under 750,000 distinct CDR3 sequences appear in this sample, approximately 10% of them only once. The ten largest make up about 9.4% of the sample. CDR1 and CDR2 were assigned from the germline V gene (reference sequence) as MNHEY and SMNVEV. Inclusive of the bounding cysteine and phenylalanine, the CDR3 is 15 residues long. The sequence is cut down to CDR3 DNA, 45 bases in frame from base 1. V is trimmed back by 5 bases and J by 8 bases, and the junction contains 10 bases that no gene match accounts for.

Findings and caveats that apply to the study as a whole: According to the authors, only a limited number of new T cells may be recruited by each seasonal influenza vaccination.

This TCR was recovered from a man over 45 who received an inactivated influenza vaccine. Donor details come from another sample of the same person, matched by shared clones. The sample consisted of PBMCs from blood, taken on the day of vaccination. This sequence uses TRBV27 and TRBJ1-5; 9 bases in the middle match TRBD1. The CDR3 reads as follows: CASSPGQGFGKPQHF. The DNA reads TGTGCCAGCAGTCCGGGACAGGGATTTGGCAAGCCCCAGCATTTT.